This T cell receptor beta chain came from a study of T cells after yellow fever vaccination. The wider study: In the case of low-cell-number fractions, SMART-Seq v4 Ultra Low Input was used for preparation.

This clonotype has just a few counts. The target antigen is unknown. TCRdb reanalysed the 5' RACE reads using MiXCR and keeps one entry per CDR3 protein. The sample comprises 500,000 to 650,000 distinct CDR3 sequences, approximately 13% of which are singletons, and around 15% rests with the top ten. The V end was cut by 2 bases, the J end by 4 bases, with 8 bases between. This CDR3 is 13 amino acids long. CDR1 and CDR2 (germline): DFQATT, SNEGSKA (reference sequence). Study results and caveats: Overall, a small share of clonotypes was seen in both CD4 and CD8 compartments. Reappearing after the booster were most of the clones from primary vaccination (roughly 96% CD4, about 88% CD8).

The J gene is TRBJ2-2, the V gene TRBV20-1; a possible D gene is TRBD1 (6 bases). The sample consisted of PBMCs, taken on the day of the yellow fever booster vaccination. The source is a man aged 25-45 years who received the YFV17D yellow fever vaccine. CDR3 sequence: CSARSTGTGELFF. The CDR3 DNA sequence: TGCAGTGCTAGATCGACAGGCACCGGGGAGCTGTTTTTT.